The 4 T cell receptor beta chains listed next were all sequenced from one sample in a study of technical replicates of blood from a handful of donors. Measured with immunoSEQ multiplex PCR; TCRdb has only the in-frame clones, and not every one. The sample records roughly 71,000 clones, 80% to 95% being singletons. Sequencing used T cells isolated from PBMCs. The receptor source for this set is a human donor in good health.

This clone was recorded only once. The J gene is TRBJ2-7, the V gene TRBV15; TRBD1 is a possible D gene (6 bases). The germline V and J ends were trimmed by 5 bases and 1 base, with 15 bases remaining between them. The germline V gene has CDR1 LNHNV and CDR2 YYDKDF (reference sequence). This CDR3 has 15 residues. In DNA form, the CDR3 reads TGTGCCACCAGCGCCGACAGGTTAAGGTCCTACGAGCAGTACTTC. This sequence encodes CATSADRLRSYEQYF.

This clone was detected once. V gene TRBV10-3 combines with J gene TRBJ2-7; TRBD1 aligns across 7 bases. The CDR3 spans 15 residues. V dropped 7 bases and J dropped 5; count of bases not matched to a gene: 14. Germline lookup yields CDR1 ENHRY and CDR2 SYGVKD. CDR3 nucleotide sequence: TGTGCCATCAAGCTTACATCAGGGGGTGGGAACGAGCAGTACTTC. As protein: CAIKLTSGGGNEQYF.

This chain uses TRBV2 with TRBJ1-2, with 7 bases aligning to TRBD1. The CDR3 extends over 15 amino acids. Trimming removed 10 bases from V and 2 bases from J; junction bases left unmatched: 13. The V gene's germline CDR1 is SNHLY and CDR2 FYNNEI. Written as DNA, the CDR3 is TGTGCCACCACGGGACAGAGTTCACCCAACTATGGCTACACCTTC. This gives the protein CATTGQSSPNYGYTF.

The genes are TRBV4-3 and TRBJ2-3; tentatively, D is TRBD2 (5 bases). The CDR3 is 16 amino acids. The germline V gene has CDR1 LGHNA and CDR2 YSLEER. Trimming removed 2 bases from V and 0 bases from J, with 12 bases in between. Written as DNA, the CDR3 is TGCGCCAGCAGCCAAAGAACGGGAACTAGCACAGATACGCAGTATTTT. Translation gives CASSQRTGTSTDTQYF.